The 7 T cell receptor beta chains reported below all come from one sample, sequenced in a study of cytomegalovirus exposure and HLA in healthy donors. This PCR relied on a set of 60 Vbeta primers and 13 Jbeta primers. Data came from immunoSEQ multiplex PCR; TCRdb stores just in-frame clones and leaves some out. Among about 130,000 clones listed, 70% to 80% were seen once. Sequencing was done on a sample of PBMCs. Receptor source: a human donor in good health.

The J gene is TRBJ2-5, the V gene TRBV7-8; 8 bases agree with TRBD1. The CDR3 extends over 16 amino acids. Per germline, CDR1 SGHVS and CDR2 FQNEAQ. V was clipped by 4 bases and J by 5 bases; unmatched bases: 12. DNA for the CDR3: TGTGCCAGCAGCTCTAAAAGGACAGGGTCAGGGGAGACCCAGTACTTC. The encoded protein is CASSSKRTGSGETQYF.

This chain joins TRBV5-1 and TRBJ2-5, with D perhaps matching TRBD2 (5 bases). This CDR3 is 13 amino acids long. In germline, CDR1 is SGHRS, CDR2 YFSETQ. Trimming removed 5 bases at V and 4 bases at J, with 12 bases between. Written as DNA, the CDR3 is TGCGCCAGCAGGGAATCTGGGAGAGAGACCCAGTACTTC. Translating it yields CASRESGRETQYF.

The rearrangement joins TRBV5-1 to TRBJ1-1; 9 nucleotides line up with TRBD1. Looked up from germline, CDR1 is SGHRS and CDR2 is YFSETQ. The CDR3 contains 17 residues. The ends lost 2 bases at V and 0 bases at J; junction bases unmatched: 8. The CDR3: CASSLQGARMVNTEAFF. CDR3 sequence (DNA): TGCGCCAGCAGCTTACAGGGGGCTCGGATGGTGAACACTGAAGCTTTCTTT. The full variable domain, its missing parts supplied by reference TRBV5-1 and TRBJ1-1, is KAGVTQTPRYLIKTRGQQVTLSCSPISGHRSVSWYQQTPGQGLQFLFEYFSETQRNKGNFPGRFSGRQFSNSRSEMNVSTLELGDSALYLCASSLQGARMVNTEAFFGQGTRLTVV.

CDR3 nucleotides: TGTGCCAGCAGCTGGACAGGGGGCGACTATGGCTACACCTTC. It encodes CASSWTGGDYGYTF. The J gene is TRBJ1-2, the V gene TRBV7-2; 11 bases align to TRBD1. Germline V gene lookup returns CDR1 SGHTA and CDR2 FQGNSA. The CDR3 runs to 14 residues. Trimming at V came to 4 bases and at J to 3 bases, leaving 1 base not matched to a gene. The complete variable domain, with remaining parts taken from reference TRBV7-2 and TRBJ1-2, reads GAGVSQSPSNKVTEKGKDVELRCDPISGHTALYWYRQSLGQGLEFLIYFQGNSAPDKSGLPSDRFSAERTGGSVSTLTIQRTQQEDSAVYLCASSWTGGDYGYTFGSGTRLTVV.

This chain uses TRBV6-5 with TRBJ2-3; possible D gene TRBD1, 5 bases. V was shortened by 7 bases and J by 1 base, with 12 bases between the two germline ends. This CDR3 is 14 amino acids long. CDR1 is MNHEY, CDR2 SVGAGI, per germline. The CDR3 sequence is CASIGARGTDTQYF. The CDR3 DNA reads TGTGCCAGCATAGGAGCCAGGGGCACAGATACGCAGTATTTT.

The chain combines TRBV5-1 with TRBJ1-2, with 9 bases fitting TRBD1. Trimming cost V 0 bases and J 6 bases; bases outside gene matches: 9. Germline-derived CDR1 and CDR2 are SGHRS and YFSETQ. The CDR3 is 16 amino acids. The CDR3 bases are TGCGCCAGCAGCTTGGCAGGGACAGGGACTGGGGATGGCTACACCTTC. Residues: CASSLAGTGTGDGYTF.

The chain is built from TRBV12-5 and TRBJ2-3; 8 bases map to TRBD2. This CDR3 has 16 residues. Germline V CDR1 and CDR2: LGHNT, FRNRAP. V lost 5 bases to trimming and J lost 4 bases; unmatched junction nucleotides: 11. Here the CDR3 reads CASGPEPSAGADTQYF. For the CDR3, the DNA is TGTGCTAGTGGTCCCGAACCCTCAGCGGGAGCAGATACGCAGTATTTT.